This T cell receptor (beta chain) was sequenced during a study of cytomegalovirus exposure and HLA in healthy donors. Overall study: According to later analysis, the same platform produced the 90 to 150 validation and 666 first-cohort repertoires.

TCRdb keeps only in-frame clones here, not all; method: immunoSEQ multiplex PCR. The table shows approximately 180,000 clones, with around 87% occurring only once. The CDR3 loop spans 16 amino acids. J lost 1 base, V lost 2 bases, and 6 bases had no gene match. The germline CDR1 and CDR2 sequences are MNHEY and SVGAGI. With respect to this clone: The target antigen is unknown.

Study-wide results and limits: High specificity and sensitivity for cytomegalovirus status were reported for the classifier.

The chain couples TRBV6-5 to TRBJ1-1; TRBD1 aligns across 8 bases. Sequenced: PBMCs. The source is a woman aged 25 to 39 in good health and CMV-seronegative. The CDR3 protein is CASSYLDRGQNTEAFF. In DNA, the CDR3 is TGTGCCAGCAGTTACCTTGACAGGGGCCAGAACACTGAAGCTTTCTTT.